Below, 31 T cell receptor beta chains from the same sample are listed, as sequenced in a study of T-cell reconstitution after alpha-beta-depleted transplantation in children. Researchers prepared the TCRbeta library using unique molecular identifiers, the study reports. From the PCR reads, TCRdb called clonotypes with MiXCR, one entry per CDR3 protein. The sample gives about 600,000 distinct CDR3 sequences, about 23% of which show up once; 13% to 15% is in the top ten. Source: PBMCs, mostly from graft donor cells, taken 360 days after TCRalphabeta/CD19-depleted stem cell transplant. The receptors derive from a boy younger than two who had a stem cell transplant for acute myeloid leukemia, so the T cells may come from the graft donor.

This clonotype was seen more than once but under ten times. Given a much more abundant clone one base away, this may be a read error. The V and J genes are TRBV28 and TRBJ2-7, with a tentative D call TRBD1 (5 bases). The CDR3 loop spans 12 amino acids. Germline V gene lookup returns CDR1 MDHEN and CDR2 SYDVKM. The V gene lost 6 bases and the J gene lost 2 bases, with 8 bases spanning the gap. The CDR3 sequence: CASRSQAYEQYV. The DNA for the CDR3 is TGTGCCAGCAGGTCACAGGCCTACGAGCAGTACGTC.

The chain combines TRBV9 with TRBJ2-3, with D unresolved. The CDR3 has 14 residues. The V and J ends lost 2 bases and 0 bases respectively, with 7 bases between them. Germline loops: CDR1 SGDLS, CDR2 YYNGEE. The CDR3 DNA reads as TGTGCCAGCAGCGTGGCCCCCAGCACAGATACGCAGTATTTT. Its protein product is CASSVAPSTDTQYF.

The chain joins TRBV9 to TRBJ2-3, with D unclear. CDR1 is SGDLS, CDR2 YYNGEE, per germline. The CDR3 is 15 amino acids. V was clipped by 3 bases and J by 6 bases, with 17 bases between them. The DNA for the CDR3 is TGTGCCAGCAGCGCTAAAGGTGGCCTACCGGATACGCAGTATTTT. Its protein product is CASSAKGGLPDTQYF.

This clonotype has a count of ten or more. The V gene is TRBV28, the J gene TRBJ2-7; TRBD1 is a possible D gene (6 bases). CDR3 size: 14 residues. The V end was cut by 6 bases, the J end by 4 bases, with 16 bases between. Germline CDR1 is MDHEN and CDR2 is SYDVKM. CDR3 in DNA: TGTGCCAGCAGCTTACCGGGACACCCATACGAGCAGTACGTC. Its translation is CASSLPGHPYEQYV.

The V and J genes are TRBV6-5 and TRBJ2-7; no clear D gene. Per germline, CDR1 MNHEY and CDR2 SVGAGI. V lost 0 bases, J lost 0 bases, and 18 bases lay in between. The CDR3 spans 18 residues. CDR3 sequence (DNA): TGTGCCAGCAGTTACTCCCCCTTGACCTTCCCAAGCTCCTACGAGCAGTACGTC. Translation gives CASSYSPLTFPSSYEQYV.

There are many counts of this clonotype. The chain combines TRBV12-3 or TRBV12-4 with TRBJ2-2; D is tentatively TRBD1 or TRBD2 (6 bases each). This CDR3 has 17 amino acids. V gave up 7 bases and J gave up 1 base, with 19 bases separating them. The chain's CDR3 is CASNPGAGRRNTGELFF. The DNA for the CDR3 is TGTGCCAGCAATCCAGGGGCGGGGAGACGGAACACCGGGGAGCTGTTTTTT.

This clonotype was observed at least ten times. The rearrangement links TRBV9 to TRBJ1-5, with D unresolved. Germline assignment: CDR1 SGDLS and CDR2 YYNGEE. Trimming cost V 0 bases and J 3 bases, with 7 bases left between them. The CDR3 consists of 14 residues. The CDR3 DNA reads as TGTGCCAGCAGCGTAGGACTGAACAATCAGCCCCAGCATTTT. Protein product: CASSVGLNNQPQHF.

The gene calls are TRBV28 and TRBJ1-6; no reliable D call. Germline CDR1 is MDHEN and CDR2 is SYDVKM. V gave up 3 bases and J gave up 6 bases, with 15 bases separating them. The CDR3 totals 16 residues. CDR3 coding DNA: TGTGCCAGCAGTTTTGGGTTCCACCGGGGTAATTCACCCCTCCACTTT. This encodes CASSFGFHRGNSPLHF.

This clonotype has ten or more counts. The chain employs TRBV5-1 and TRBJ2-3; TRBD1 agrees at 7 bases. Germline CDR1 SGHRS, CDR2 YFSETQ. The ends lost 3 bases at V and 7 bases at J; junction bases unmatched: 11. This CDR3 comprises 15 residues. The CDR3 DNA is TGCGCCAGCAGCTCCCTCCTAGGACAGGCCAATACGCAGTATTTT. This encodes CASSSLLGQANTQYF.

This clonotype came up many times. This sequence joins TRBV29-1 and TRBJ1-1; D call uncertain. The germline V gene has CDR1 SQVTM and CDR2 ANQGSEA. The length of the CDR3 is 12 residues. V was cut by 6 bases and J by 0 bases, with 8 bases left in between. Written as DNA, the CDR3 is TGCAGCGTCGCCCCCATGAACACTGAAGCTTTCTTT. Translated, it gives CSVAPMNTEAFF.

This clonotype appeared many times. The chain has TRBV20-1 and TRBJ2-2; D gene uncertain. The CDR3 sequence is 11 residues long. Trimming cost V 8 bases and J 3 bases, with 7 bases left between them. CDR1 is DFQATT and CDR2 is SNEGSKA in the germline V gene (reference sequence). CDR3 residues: CSLGYTGELFF. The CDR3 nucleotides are TGCAGTCTAGGGTACACCGGGGAGCTGTTTTTT.

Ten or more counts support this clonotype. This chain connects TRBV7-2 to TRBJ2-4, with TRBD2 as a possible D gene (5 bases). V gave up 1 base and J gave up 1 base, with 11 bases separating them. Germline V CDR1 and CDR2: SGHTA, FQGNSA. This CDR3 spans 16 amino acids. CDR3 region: CASSLGGLGAKNIQYF. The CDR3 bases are TGTGCCAGCAGCTTAGGAGGGTTGGGGGCCAAAAACATTCAGTACTTC.

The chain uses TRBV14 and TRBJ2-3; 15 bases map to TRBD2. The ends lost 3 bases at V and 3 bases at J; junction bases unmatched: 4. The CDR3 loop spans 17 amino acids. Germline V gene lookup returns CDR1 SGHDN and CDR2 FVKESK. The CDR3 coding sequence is TGTGCCAGCAGCCACCCGGGACTAGCGGGGGGAACAGATACGCAGTATTTT. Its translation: CASSHPGLAGGTDTQYF. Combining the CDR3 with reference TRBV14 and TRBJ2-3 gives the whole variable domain EAGVTQFPSHSVIEKGQTVTLRCDPISGHDNLYWYRRVMGKEIKFLLHFVKESKQDESGMPNNRFLAERTGGTYSTLKVQPAELEDSGVYFCASSHPGLAGGTDTQYFGPGTRLTVL.

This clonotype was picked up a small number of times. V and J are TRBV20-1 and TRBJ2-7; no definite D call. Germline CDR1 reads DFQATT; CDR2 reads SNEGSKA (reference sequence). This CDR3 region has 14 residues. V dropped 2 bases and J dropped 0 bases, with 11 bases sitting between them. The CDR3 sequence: CSARIGLDSYEQYF. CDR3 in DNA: TGCAGTGCTAGAATCGGTCTAGACTCCTACGAGCAGTACTTC.

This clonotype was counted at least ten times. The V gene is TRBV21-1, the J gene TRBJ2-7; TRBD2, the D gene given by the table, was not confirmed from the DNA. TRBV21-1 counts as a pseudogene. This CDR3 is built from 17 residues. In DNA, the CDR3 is TGTGCCAGCAGCAAAGCCCTCCGGGGGGGAAAAGATATTGAGCAGTACTTC. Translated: CASSKALRGGKDIEQYF.

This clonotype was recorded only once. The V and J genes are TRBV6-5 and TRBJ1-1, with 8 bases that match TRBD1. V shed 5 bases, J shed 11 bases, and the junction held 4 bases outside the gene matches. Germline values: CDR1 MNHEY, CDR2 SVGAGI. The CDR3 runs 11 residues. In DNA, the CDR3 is TGTGCCAGCAGTACGACAGGGGTTGCTTTCTTT. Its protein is CASSTTGVAFF.

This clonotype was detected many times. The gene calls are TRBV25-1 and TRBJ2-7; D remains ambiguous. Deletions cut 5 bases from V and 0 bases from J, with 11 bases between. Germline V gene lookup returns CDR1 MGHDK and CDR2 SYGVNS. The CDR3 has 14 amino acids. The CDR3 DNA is TGTGCCAGCAGTCCCCGTGTGAACTCCTACGAGCAGTACTTC. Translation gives CASSPRVNSYEQYF.

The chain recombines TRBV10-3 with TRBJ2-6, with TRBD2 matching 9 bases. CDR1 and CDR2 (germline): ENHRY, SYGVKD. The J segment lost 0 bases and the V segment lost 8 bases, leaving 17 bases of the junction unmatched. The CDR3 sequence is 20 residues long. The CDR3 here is CAIGGVVSGGPSSGANVLTF. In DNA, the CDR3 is TGTGCCATCGGCGGGGTGGTGAGCGGGGGGCCTAGCTCTGGGGCCAACGTCCTGACTTTC.

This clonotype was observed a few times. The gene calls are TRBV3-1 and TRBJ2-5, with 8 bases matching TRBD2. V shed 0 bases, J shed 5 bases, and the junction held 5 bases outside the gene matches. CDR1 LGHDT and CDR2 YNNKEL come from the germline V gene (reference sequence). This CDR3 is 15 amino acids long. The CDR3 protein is CASSQEDQRGETQYF. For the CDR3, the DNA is TGTGCCAGCAGCCAAGAGGACCAGCGGGGGGAGACCCAGTACTTC.

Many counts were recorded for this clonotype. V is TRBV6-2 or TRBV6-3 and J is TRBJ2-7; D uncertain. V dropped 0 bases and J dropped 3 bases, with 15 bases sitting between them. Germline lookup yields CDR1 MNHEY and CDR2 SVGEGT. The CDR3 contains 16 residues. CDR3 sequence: CASSYSYETDRYEQYF. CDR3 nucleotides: TGTGCCAGCAGTTACTCGTACGAGACCGATCGCTACGAGCAGTACTTC.

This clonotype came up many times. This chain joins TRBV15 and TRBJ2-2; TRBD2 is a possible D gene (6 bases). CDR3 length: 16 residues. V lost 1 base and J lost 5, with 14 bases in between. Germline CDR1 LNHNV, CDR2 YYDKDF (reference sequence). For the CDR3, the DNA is TGTGCCACCAGCAGAGCCGGGACTGGGACTACCGGGGAGCTGTTTTTT. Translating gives CATSRAGTGTTGELFF.

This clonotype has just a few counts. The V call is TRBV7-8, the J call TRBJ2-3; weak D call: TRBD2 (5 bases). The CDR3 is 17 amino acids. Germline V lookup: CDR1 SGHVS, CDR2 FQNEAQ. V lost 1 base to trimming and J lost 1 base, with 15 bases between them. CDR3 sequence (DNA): TGTGCCAGCAGCTTAGGGGGTGGACTTTGGGGCACAGATACGCAGTATTTT. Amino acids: CASSLGGGLWGTDTQYF.

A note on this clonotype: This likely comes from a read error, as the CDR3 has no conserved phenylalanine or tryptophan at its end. The CDR3 nucleotides read TGTGCCAGCAGAGGCGGACCGGGGAGGGATTCACCCCTCCACTAT. Its translation: CASRGGPGRDSPLHY. V gene TRBV13 combines with J gene TRBJ1-6; unclear D gene. Per the germline V gene, CDR1 is PRHDT and CDR2 is FYEKMQ (reference sequence). V was cut by 6 bases and J by 8 bases, with 17 bases left in between. The CDR3 contains 15 residues.

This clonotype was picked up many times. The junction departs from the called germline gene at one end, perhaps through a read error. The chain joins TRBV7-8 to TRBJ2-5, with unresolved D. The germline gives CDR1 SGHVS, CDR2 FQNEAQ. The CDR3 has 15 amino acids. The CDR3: CASTLKRLYQETQYF. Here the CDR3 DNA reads TGTGCCAGCACCTTAAAGAGGTTGTACCAAGAGACCCAGTACTTC.

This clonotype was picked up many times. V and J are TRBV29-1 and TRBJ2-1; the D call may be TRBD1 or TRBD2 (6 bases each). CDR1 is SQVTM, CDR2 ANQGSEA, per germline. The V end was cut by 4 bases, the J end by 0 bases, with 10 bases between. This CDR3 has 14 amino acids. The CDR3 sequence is CSVGGASSYNEQFF. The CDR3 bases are TGCAGCGTTGGGGGGGCTAGCTCCTACAATGAGCAGTTCTTC.

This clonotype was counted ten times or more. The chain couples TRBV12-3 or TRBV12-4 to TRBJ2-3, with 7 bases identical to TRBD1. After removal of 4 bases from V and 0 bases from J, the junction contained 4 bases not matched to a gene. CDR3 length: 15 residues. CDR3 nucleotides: TGTGCCAGCAGTTCCGGGACAGCAAGCACAGATACGCAGTATTTT. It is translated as CASSSGTASTDTQYF.

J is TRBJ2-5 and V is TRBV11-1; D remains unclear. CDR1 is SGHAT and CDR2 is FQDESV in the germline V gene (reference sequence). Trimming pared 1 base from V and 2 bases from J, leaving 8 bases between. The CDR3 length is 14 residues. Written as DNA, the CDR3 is TGTGCCAGCAGCTTAGAGTACGGTCAAGAGACCCAGTACTTC. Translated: CASSLEYGQETQYF.

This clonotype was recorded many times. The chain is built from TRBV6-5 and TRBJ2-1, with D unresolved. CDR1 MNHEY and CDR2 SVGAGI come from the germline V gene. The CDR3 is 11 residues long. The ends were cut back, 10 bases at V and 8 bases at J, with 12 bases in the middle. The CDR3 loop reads CATLSGYEQFF. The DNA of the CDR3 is TGTGCCACACTCTCAGGCTATGAGCAGTTCTTC.

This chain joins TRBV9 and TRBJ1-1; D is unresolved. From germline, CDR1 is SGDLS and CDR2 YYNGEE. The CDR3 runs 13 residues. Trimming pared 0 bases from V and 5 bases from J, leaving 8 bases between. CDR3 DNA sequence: TGTGCCAGCAGCGTAGGAGGGAGGACTGAAGCTTTCTTT. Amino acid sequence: CASSVGGRTEAFF. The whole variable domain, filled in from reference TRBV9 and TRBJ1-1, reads DSGVTQTPKHLITATGQRVTLRCSPRSGDLSVYWYQQSLDQGLQFLIQYYNGEERAKGNILERFSAQQFPDLHSELNLSSLELGDSALYFCASSVGGRTEAFFGQGTRLTVV.

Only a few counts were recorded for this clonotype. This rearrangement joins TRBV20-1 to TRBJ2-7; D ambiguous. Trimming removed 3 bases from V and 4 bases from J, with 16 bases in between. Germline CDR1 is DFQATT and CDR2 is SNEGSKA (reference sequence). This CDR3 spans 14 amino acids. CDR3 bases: TGCAGTGCTAGGGAATGGGGTGCGGAATACGAGCAGTACTTC. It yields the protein CSAREWGAEYEQYF.

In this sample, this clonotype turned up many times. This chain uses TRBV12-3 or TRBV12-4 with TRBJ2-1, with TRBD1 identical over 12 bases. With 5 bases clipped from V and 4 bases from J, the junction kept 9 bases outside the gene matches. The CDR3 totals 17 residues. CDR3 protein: CASSPTGTGGGYNEQFF. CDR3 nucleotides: TGTGCCAGCAGTCCTACCGGGACAGGGGGCGGGTACAATGAGCAGTTCTTC.